This TCR beta chain was found in a study of OX40 agonist ivuxolimab in advanced cancers. Study-level information: Earlier treatment with anti-PD-1, anti-PD-L1 or anti-CTLA-4 was permitted, and about 40% had received some.

Individuals having autoimmune disease history or systemic immunosuppression were not enrolled. TCRdb keeps only in-frame clones here, not all; method: immunoSEQ multiplex PCR. The sample carries roughly 61,000 clones, roughly 90% recorded once. Germline values: CDR1 PRHDT, CDR2 FYEKMQ (reference sequence). The CDR3 runs to 15 residues. After removal of 5 bases from V and 5 bases from J, the junction contained 5 bases not matched to a gene. The receptor's source is an adult with an advanced solid tumor such as melanoma, head and neck, liver or kidney cancer. The chain carries TRBV13 and TRBJ2-3; TRBD2 aligns across 12 bases. The sequences come from CD4+ or CD8+ T cells sorted from blood, collected in a trial of the OX40 agonist ivuxolimab. The CDR3, as DNA: TGTGCCAGCAGCCCTAGCGGGGGGGCCATAGATACGCAGTATTTT. This gives the protein CASSPSGGAIDTQYF.